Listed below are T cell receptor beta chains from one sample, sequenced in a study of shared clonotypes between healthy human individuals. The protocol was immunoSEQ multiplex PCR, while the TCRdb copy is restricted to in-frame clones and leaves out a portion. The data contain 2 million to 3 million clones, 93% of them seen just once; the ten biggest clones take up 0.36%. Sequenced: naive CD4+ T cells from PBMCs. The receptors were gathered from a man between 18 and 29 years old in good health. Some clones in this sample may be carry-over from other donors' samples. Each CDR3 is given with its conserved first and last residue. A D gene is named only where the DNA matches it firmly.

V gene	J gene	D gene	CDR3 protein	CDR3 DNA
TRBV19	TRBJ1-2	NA	CASSISAGVGGYTF	TGTGCCAGTAGTATATCTGCAGGGGTTGGTGGCTACACCTTC
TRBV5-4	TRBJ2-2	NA	CASSSRRDTPGELFF	TGTGCCAGCAGCTCCCGGCGTGATACACCCGGGGAGCTGTTTTTT
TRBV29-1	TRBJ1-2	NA	CSVEGLTGWIYTF	TGCAGCGTTGAAGGGCTTACGGGGTGGATCTACACCTTC
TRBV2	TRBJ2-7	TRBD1	CASREGQGNYEQYF	TGTGCCAGCAGGGAGGGACAGGGGAACTACGAGCAGTACTTC
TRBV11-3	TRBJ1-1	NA	CASSIGGATEAFF	TGTGCCAGCAGTATTGGGGGGGCCACTGAAGCTTTCTTT
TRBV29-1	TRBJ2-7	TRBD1	CSVEGQGAVGEQYF	TGCAGCGTTGAGGGACAGGGGGCGGTGGGCGAGCAGTACTTC
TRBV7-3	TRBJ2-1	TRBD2	CASSLTPPLAGGPLTQFF	TGTGCCAGCAGCTTAACCCCTCCTCTAGCGGGAGGGCCTCTCACGCAGTTCTTC
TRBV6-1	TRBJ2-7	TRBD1	CASSETDGQGPSYEQYF	TGTGCCAGCAGTGAAACTGATGGACAGGGGCCTTCCTACGAGCAGTACTTC
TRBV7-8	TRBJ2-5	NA	CASSLLPRDLGETQYF	TGTGCCAGCAGCTTACTGCCCCGGGACTTAGGCGAGACCCAGTACTTC
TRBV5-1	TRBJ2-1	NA	CASSLGLAKDNEQFF	TGCGCCAGCAGCTTGGGGCTAGCCAAAGACAATGAGCAGTTCTTC
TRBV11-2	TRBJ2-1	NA	CASSPVTRVGGEQFF	TGTGCCAGCAGCCCCGTAACGAGGGTGGGTGGTGAGCAGTTCTTC
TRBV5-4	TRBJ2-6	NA	CASSLGPGTGANVLTF	TGTGCCAGCAGCTTGGGGCCCGGGACTGGGGCCAACGTCCTGACTTTC
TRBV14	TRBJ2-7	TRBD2	CASSQESTGTSLHEQYF	TGTGCCAGCAGCCAAGAATCTACCGGGACTAGTCTTCACGAGCAGTACTTC
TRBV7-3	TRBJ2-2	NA	CASSWGSPGELFF	TGTGCCAGCAGCTGGGGATCCCCCGGGGAGCTGTTTTTT
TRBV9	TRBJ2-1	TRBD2	CASSPGGSGTYNEQFF	TGTGCCAGCAGCCCTGGGGGTAGCGGGACATACAATGAGCAGTTCTTC
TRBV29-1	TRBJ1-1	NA	CSVGGRRRGDTEAFF	TGCAGCGTTGGGGGACGACGTAGGGGCGACACTGAAGCTTTCTTT
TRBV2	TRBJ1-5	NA	CASSEVSGLYQPQHF	TGTGCCAGCAGTGAAGTCTCAGGGCTTTATCAGCCCCAGCATTTT
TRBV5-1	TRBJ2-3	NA	CASSLVSPFPTDTQYF	TGCGCCAGCAGCTTGGTTAGCCCATTCCCCACAGATACGCAGTATTTT
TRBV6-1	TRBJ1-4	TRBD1	CASTRQGLREKLFF	TGTGCCAGCACCAGACAGGGTTTACGAGAAAAACTGTTTTTT
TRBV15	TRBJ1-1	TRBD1	CATSTGQRVGAFF	TGTGCCACCAGCACGGGACAGAGGGTTGGAGCTTTCTTT
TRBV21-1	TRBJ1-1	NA	CASSRGYTEAFF	TGTGCCAGCAGCAGAGGGTATACTGAAGCTTTCTTT
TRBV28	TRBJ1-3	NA	CASSPAGSGNTIYF	TGTGCCAGCAGTCCCGCCGGCTCTGGAAACACCATATATTTT
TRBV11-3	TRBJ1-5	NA	CASSLVSGYPHQPQHF	TGTGCCAGCAGCTTGGTTTCCGGGTACCCTCATCAGCCCCAGCATTTT
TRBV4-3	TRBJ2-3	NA	CASSQRQGFGSDTQYF	TGCGCCAGCAGCCAACGTCAGGGGTTCGGGTCAGATACGCAGTATTTT